This TCR beta chain was captured in a study of T cell responses to AZD1222 COVID-19 vaccine (dated by TCRdb to about 2021). A note on the overall study: AZD1222 recipients whose second dose came at about 4 weeks and those whose second dose came at about 12 weeks were combined into one group, since spike-specific TCR depth and breadth did not differ between the two schedules. A total of over 230 trial participants underwent TCR sequencing, of whom 207 had received two doses of AZD1222 and around 26 had received two doses of the MenACWY control vaccine. Trial participants were enrolled by age into 18-55, 56-69 and 70-plus year subgroups, with roughly 150, 30 and 60 TCR-sequenced participants respectively. What the study reported, not specific to this receptor: Conclusions about previously exposed vaccinees were limited because only 6 or 7 AZD1222 recipients were SARS-CoV-2 seropositive at baseline. Because no day 14 peak-response samples were available, the repertoires could be characterized only after the peak T cell response. In the small 56-69-year group, the increase in depth fell short of significance, most likely because of low power. Reportedly, almost half of the unique spike-specific TCRs recognized epitopes lying outside the regions that are mutated in the B.1.351 and B.1.1.7 variants. The vaccine-associated CD4 TCRs covered the entire spike protein, and the dominant responses fell in regions 160-218 and 743-854. After two AZD1222 doses, both the breadth and the depth of spike-specific TCRs were significantly higher than at day 0 and than in MenACWY recipients. Participants were mostly white British, with more females than males. The authors suggested clonal diversity may have been underestimated.

In light of the paper, this sample's time point label describes: baseline before first vaccination. Samples from vaccinated people were obtained from the UK trials COV001 and COV002, which included a single-blind randomized controlled phase 2/3 trial of AZD1222 (ChAdOx1 nCoV-19) in healthy adults. For TCRbeta chain sequencing, PBMC samples from trial participants were taken at day 0 and at day 28 after the second dose. To note about this clone: It lacks a known antigen. No qualities accompany the bases; no much larger clone lies one base away.

The CDR3 regions of human TCRbeta chains were analyzed by immunosequencing. The paper's data handling went like this. Repertoire TCRs were matched against a reference library of SARS-CoV-2-specific TCRs generated with the MIRA antigen-specificity platform. Breadth meant the fraction of unique TCRs that were SARS-CoV-2-associated, whereas depth meant the fraction of total T cells that were SARS-CoV-2-associated. Each spike-specific TCR was assigned to its reactive spike region and to a CD4 or CD8 class using the MIRA data. Log10-transformed breadth and depth values were compared by one-way ANOVA with Sidak's multiple comparisons tests. This immuneACCESS table, as held by TCRdb, lists in-frame sequences with V and J called but not all clones. Of the missing ones, under half trace to an unresolved V gene in checked studies; the others have no known cause. D and trimming come from the DNA, and the V and J calls and clone size come from that table. Recorded for this sample are 120,000 or so clones; roughly 87% of them occurred a single time. The ten largest account for 1.3% to 1.5% of the sample.

The germline V and J ends show losses of 4 bases and 10 bases respectively, and no gene match explains 8 bases of the junction. The germline V gene (reference sequence) provides CDR1 GTSNPN and CDR2 SVGIG. Counted from cysteine to phenylalanine, this CDR3 has 13 amino acids. The entry retains the CDR3 DNA only, 39 bases that are in frame from base 1. The sequenced sample was peripheral blood, obtained on day 0 of AZD1222 vaccination. The chain is made from TRBV30 and TRBJ1-4, with 8 bases aligning to TRBD1. The clonotype was recovered from an adult in good health. The sequence in DNA is TGTGCCTGGAATCAGGACAGGGTAGGAAAACTGTTTTTT. Protein translation: CAWNQDRVGKLFF.